Given below is one T cell receptor (beta chain) in context. These data are taken from a study of blood T cell repertoires in COVID-19. Some clones are missing from TCRdb's copy, which holds only in-frame ones; the method was immunoSEQ multiplex PCR. The sample includes about 130,000 clones, about 80% seen only once; the top ten take roughly 15%. V was shortened by 4 bases and J by 6 bases, with 16 bases between the two germline ends. The germline V gene encodes CDR1 SGHRS and CDR2 YFSETQ. The CDR3 runs 15 residues. The sequence was obtained from a woman between 50 and 59 years old with acute or convalescent COVID-19. The sequenced material came from peripheral blood. V usage is TRBV5-1 and J usage is TRBJ2-2; D might be TRBD2 (6 bases). The CDR3 DNA follows: TGCGCCAGCAGCCCCTCAGACGGGGGTGCCGGGGAGCTGTTTTTT. Residues: CASSPSDGGAGELFF.